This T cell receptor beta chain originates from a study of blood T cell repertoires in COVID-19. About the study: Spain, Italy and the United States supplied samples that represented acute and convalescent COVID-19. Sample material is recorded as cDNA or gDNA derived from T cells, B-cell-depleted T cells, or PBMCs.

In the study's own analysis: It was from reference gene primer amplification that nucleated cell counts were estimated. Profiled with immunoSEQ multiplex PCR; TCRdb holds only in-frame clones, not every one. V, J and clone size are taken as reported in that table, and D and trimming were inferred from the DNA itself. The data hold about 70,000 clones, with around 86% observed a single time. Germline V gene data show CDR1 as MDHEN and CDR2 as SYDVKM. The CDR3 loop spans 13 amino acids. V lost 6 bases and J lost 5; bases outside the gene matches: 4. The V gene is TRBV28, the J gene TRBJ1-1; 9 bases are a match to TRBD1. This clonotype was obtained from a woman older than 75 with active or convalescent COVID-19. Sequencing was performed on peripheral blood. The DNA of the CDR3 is TGTGCCAGCAGGGGACAGGGAGGTACTGAAGCTTTCTTT. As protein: CASRGQGGTEAFF.